The 30 T cell receptor beta chains reported below all come from one sample, sequenced in a study of cytomegalovirus exposure and HLA in healthy donors. 13 Jbeta primers and 60 Vbeta primers were used for the PCR. Profiling relied on immunoSEQ multiplex PCR, and the TCRdb table lists in-frame clones only, not all of them. Its table records more than 35,000 clones. Sequencing was done on a sample of PBMCs. Every receptor here comes from a man under 40 in good health and CMV-seronegative.

The genes are TRBV4-1 and TRBJ2-6; D perhaps matches TRBD1 (6 bases). Between the trimmed V and J ends, which lost 0 bases and 0 bases, there was a span of 12 bases. CDR3 length: 18 amino acids. Germline V CDR1 and CDR2: MGHRA, YSYEKL. The CDR3 nucleotides read TGCGCCAGCAGCCAAGATCTGACAGGCCGCTCTGGGGCCAACGTCCTGACTTTC. Its translation: CASSQDLTGRSGANVLTF.

The chain combines TRBV29-1 with TRBJ2-5; perhaps TRBD1 as D (5 bases). The CDR3 totals 12 residues. V was trimmed by 8 bases and J by 4 bases, leaving 14 bases between them. Germline V CDR1 and CDR2: SQVTM, ANQGSEA. The CDR3 nucleotides read TGCAGCTCCAGGGTTTGGGGAGAGACCCAGTACTTC. Protein sequence: CSSRVWGETQYF.

V is TRBV4-3 and J is TRBJ2-4; 9 nucleotides line up with TRBD1. CDR1 and CDR2 (germline): LGHNA, YSLEER. Trimming removed 2 bases from V and 9 bases from J; junction bases left unmatched: 17. The CDR3 consists of 18 residues. The CDR3 loop is CASSQSPIATGQGVIQYF. The CDR3 bases are TGCGCCAGCAGCCAATCACCAATAGCTACGGGACAGGGCGTCATTCAGTACTTC.

This chain links TRBV5-1 with TRBJ2-1, with D possibly being TRBD2 (6 bases). The germline CDR1 and CDR2 sequences are SGHRS and YFSETQ. V was pared by 2 bases and J by 7 bases, with 16 bases between. The CDR3 loop spans 15 amino acids. The CDR3 loop is CASSFSSGTPNEQFF. CDR3 nucleotide sequence: TGCGCCAGCAGCTTCTCCTCCGGGACTCCTAATGAGCAGTTCTTC.

The chain employs TRBV6-5 and TRBJ1-4, with TRBD1 matching over 10 bases. The CDR3 totals 15 residues. Looked up from germline, CDR1 is MNHEY and CDR2 is SVGAGI. V shed 5 bases, J shed 4 bases, and the junction held 4 bases outside the gene matches. The CDR3 here is CASSRDRGGNEKLFF. CDR3 bases: TGTGCCAGCAGTAGGGACAGGGGAGGTAATGAAAAACTGTTTTTT.

The J gene is TRBJ2-7, the V gene TRBV30; weak D call: TRBD2 (6 bases). The CDR3 has 14 amino acids. Germline lookup yields CDR1 GTSNPN and CDR2 SVGIG (reference sequence). The V and J ends lost 5 bases and 7 bases respectively, with 21 bases between them. CDR3 sequence: CAWAPPAGTGEQYF. In DNA form, the CDR3 reads TGTGCCTGGGCTCCCCCCGCGGGAACTGGGGAGCAGTACTTC.

V gene TRBV4-2 combines with J gene TRBJ1-2; D is possibly TRBD1 (6 bases). The CDR3 is made up of 17 amino acids. V lost 0 bases, J lost 5 bases, and 19 bases lay in between. Per the germline V gene, CDR1 is LGHNA and CDR2 is YNFKEQ. The CDR3: CASSQDGDGRGLYGYTF. CDR3 sequence (DNA): TGTGCCAGCAGCCAAGACGGCGACGGCAGGGGTCTTTATGGCTACACCTTC.

The V and J genes are TRBV30 and TRBJ2-7, with 9 bases identical to TRBD2. Germline values: CDR1 GTSNPN, CDR2 SVGIG (reference sequence). After removal of 8 bases from V and 6 bases from J, the junction contained 23 bases not matched to a gene. The CDR3 has 17 residues. CDR3 sequence reads: CARKPRSGGPSFGEQYF. The CDR3 bases are TGTGCCAGAAAACCTAGGAGCGGGGGGCCGAGCTTCGGCGAGCAGTACTTC.

The J gene is TRBJ1-2, the V gene TRBV30; TRBD1 matches at 8 bases. J lost 8 bases, V lost 0 bases, and 8 bases had no gene match. The germline V gene has CDR1 GTSNPN and CDR2 SVGIG (reference sequence). The CDR3 totals 14 residues. CDR3 sequence (DNA): TGTGCCTGGAGTGTTTTCCAGGGGGCGGGGGGCTACACCTTC. Translation: CAWSVFQGAGGYTF.

The chain combines TRBV7-2 with TRBJ2-5; D is possibly TRBD1 (7 bases). The CDR3 sequence is 13 residues long. V was clipped by 3 bases and J by 4 bases, with 9 bases between them. Germline V gene data show CDR1 as SGHTA and CDR2 as FQGNSA. CDR3 residues: CASSFQGGETQYF. CDR3 nucleotide sequence: TGTGCCAGCAGCTTTCAGGGGGGAGAGACCCAGTACTTC.

The genes are TRBV7-3 and TRBJ2-2, with TRBD1 matching over 8 bases. V lost 6 bases and J lost 1; bases outside the gene matches: 4. Germline assignment: CDR1 SGHTA and CDR2 FQGTGA. This CDR3 has 15 amino acids. As DNA, the CDR3 is TGTGCCAGCAGTTTGACAGGGGTGAACACCGGGGAGCTGTTTTTT. It specifies CASSLTGVNTGELFF.

The chain has TRBV7-3 and TRBJ1-6, with a tentative D call TRBD1 (5 bases). The germline CDR1 and CDR2 sequences are SGHTA and FQGTGA. The V end was cut by 2 bases, the J end by 9 bases, with 11 bases between. The CDR3 sequence is 14 residues long. The CDR3 loop is CASSLLQGSSPLHF. The DNA of the CDR3 is TGTGCCAGCAGCTTATTGCAGGGTAGTTCACCCCTCCACTTT.

CDR3 in amino acids: CASSQEGRGGYTF. Written as DNA, the CDR3 is TGTGCCAGCAGCCAGGAGGGGAGAGGAGGCTACACCTTC. The chain employs TRBV7-6 and TRBJ1-2; tentatively, D is TRBD1 (5 bases). The CDR3 is 13 amino acids. CDR1 and CDR2 (germline): SGHVS, FNYEAQ. The V and J ends lost 5 bases and 8 bases respectively, with 15 bases between them.

The V call is TRBV19, the J call TRBJ1-1, with 10 bases lining up with TRBD1. Unmatched junction bases numbered 5, after V lost 5 bases and J lost 11 bases. This CDR3 spans 12 amino acids. CDR1 is LNHDA, CDR2 SQIVND, per germline (reference sequence). This CDR3 reads CASSFRQGAAFF. The CDR3 bases are TGTGCCAGTAGTTTCCGACAGGGGGCCGCTTTCTTT.

The gene calls are TRBV9 and TRBJ2-7, with 8 bases fitting TRBD1. This CDR3 has 14 residues. Trimming at V came to 0 bases and at J to 1 base, leaving 0 bases not matched to a gene. Looked up from germline, CDR1 is SGDLS and CDR2 is YYNGEE. CDR3 bases: TGTGCCAGCAGCGTAGACAGGGGGTCCTACGAGCAGTACTTC. Protein: CASSVDRGSYEQYF.

The genes are TRBV18 and TRBJ2-7, with 10 nucleotides matching TRBD2. CDR3 length: 14 residues. Trimming cost V 3 bases and J 4 bases; bases outside gene matches: 3. Germline V CDR1 and CDR2: KGHSH, LQKENI. The CDR3 DNA sequence: TGTGCCAGCTCACCCTTAGCGGGAGGTTACGAGCAGTACTTC. Protein product: CASSPLAGGYEQYF. The variable domain in full, with the rest retrieved from reference TRBV18 and TRBJ2-7, is NAGVMQNPRHLVRRRGQEARLRCSPMKGHSHVYWYRQLPEEGLKFMVYLQKENIIDESGMPKERFSAEFPKEGPSILRIQQVVRGDSAAYFCASSPLAGGYEQYFGPGTRLTVT.

The chain recombines TRBV6-5 with TRBJ1-5; 7 positions match TRBD1. V trimming: 5 bases; J trimming: 4 bases; junction bases outside the gene matches: 2. The CDR3 length is 13 residues. Germline V gene sequence: CDR1 MNHEY, CDR2 SVGAGI. The CDR3 reads CASSRDRNQPQHF. The CDR3 nucleotides are TGTGCCAGCAGTCGGGACAGAAATCAGCCCCAGCATTTT.

The chain recombines TRBV15 with TRBJ2-1; 8 nucleotides match TRBD2. Looked up from germline, CDR1 is LNHNV and CDR2 is YYDKDF (reference sequence). The CDR3 is 13 amino acids. V shed 5 bases, J shed 6 bases, and the junction held 3 bases outside the gene matches. CDR3 DNA sequence: TGTGCCACCAGCTCCAGCGGGAGCAATGAGCAGTTCTTC. This sequence encodes CATSSSGSNEQFF. The variable domain in full, completed from reference TRBV15 and TRBJ2-1, reads DAMVIQNPRYQVTQFGKPVTLSCSQTLNHNVMYWYQQKSSQAPKLLFHYYDKDFNNEADTPDNFQSRRPNTSFCFLDIRSPGLGDTAMYLCATSSSGSNEQFFGPGTRLTVL.

The chain uses TRBV9 and TRBJ2-3; D is undetermined. V was cut by 3 bases and J by 0 bases, with 11 bases left in between. Germline assignment: CDR1 SGDLS and CDR2 YYNGEE. CDR3 size: 15 residues. The CDR3 DNA is TGTGCCAGCAGCGCTTCTACCCCTAGCACAGATACGCAGTATTTT. Translated, it gives CASSASTPSTDTQYF. The whole variable domain, remainder taken from reference TRBV9 and TRBJ2-3, is DSGVTQTPKHLITATGQRVTLRCSPRSGDLSVYWYQQSLDQGLQFLIQYYNGEERAKGNILERFSAQQFPDLHSELNLSSLELGDSALYFCASSASTPSTDTQYFGPGTRLTVL.

This chain connects TRBV6-5 to TRBJ1-6, with 7 bases lining up with TRBD1. This CDR3 is built from 14 residues. The trim removed 7 bases at V and 9 bases at J, leaving 9 bases unmatched. Per the germline V gene, CDR1 is MNHEY and CDR2 is SVGAGI. The CDR3 protein is CASMGRSGGSPLHF. CDR3 nucleotides: TGTGCCAGCATGGGTCGGTCAGGGGGTTCACCCCTCCACTTT.

V is TRBV4-1 and J is TRBJ2-3; 8 bases fit TRBD1. Trimming took 1 base from V and 4 from J; bases not matched to a gene: 4. This CDR3 has 15 amino acids. Germline-derived CDR1 and CDR2 are MGHRA and YSYEKL. The CDR3 DNA sequence: TGCGCCAGCAGCCAAGTCAGGGGGCGTGCAGATACGCAGTATTTT. This codes for CASSQVRGRADTQYF.

The chain is built from TRBV4-1 and TRBJ2-7, with a weak D call TRBD2 (5 bases). Germline CDR1 and CDR2: MGHRA and YSYEKL. V lost 2 bases to trimming and J lost 4 bases, with 18 bases between them. This CDR3 region has 16 residues. The CDR3 here is CASSQNRGSYGYEQYF. The CDR3 nucleotides are TGCGCCAGCAGCCAAAACCGGGGTTCGTACGGGTACGAGCAGTACTTC.

V and J are TRBV30 and TRBJ1-4; 11 bases are a match to TRBD1. V shed 1 base and J 8 bases; nucleotides not matched to a gene: 6. The CDR3 runs 15 residues. CDR1 GTSNPN and CDR2 SVGIG come from the germline V gene (reference sequence). The CDR3 DNA is TGTGCCTGGAGTGGGGGACAGGGGGTAGGCGAAAAACTGTTTTTT. It codes for CAWSGGQGVGEKLFF.

This chain joins TRBV9 and TRBJ2-3, with no clear D. From germline, CDR1 is SGDLS and CDR2 YYNGEE. This CDR3 is built from 13 residues. Trimming left V 3 bases short and J 2 bases short, with 7 bases between. The CDR3 region is CASSDFHTDTQYF. In DNA form, the CDR3 reads TGTGCCAGCAGCGACTTCCACACAGATACGCAGTATTTT.

V gene TRBV25-1 combines with J gene TRBJ2-7; 8 bases fit TRBD1. The junction had 7 bases not matched to a gene; V was cut back by 3 bases and J by 3 bases. The CDR3 spans 15 residues. The germline gives CDR1 MGHDK, CDR2 SYGVNS. CDR3 sequence reads: CASSDGNRGIYEQYF. DNA of the CDR3: TGTGCCAGCAGTGACGGGAACAGGGGGATCTACGAGCAGTACTTC.

V is TRBV18 and J is TRBJ2-7; D call uncertain. Germline CDR1 reads KGHSH; CDR2 reads LQKENI. The CDR3 length is 12 residues. V lost 2 bases, J lost 4 bases, and 6 bases lay in between. The CDR3 DNA follows: TGTGCCAGCTCACCAGTTGTATACGAGCAGTACTTC. Amino acid sequence: CASSPVVYEQYF. Supplemented by reference TRBV18 and TRBJ2-7, the full variable domain reads NAGVMQNPRHLVRRRGQEARLRCSPMKGHSHVYWYRQLPEEGLKFMVYLQKENIIDESGMPKERFSAEFPKEGPSILRIQQVVRGDSAAYFCASSPVVYEQYFGPGTRLTVT.

V is TRBV5-4 and J is TRBJ1-1; 7 bases are shared with TRBD1. V trimming: 4 bases; J trimming: 8 bases; junction bases outside the gene matches: 8. CDR1 and CDR2 from the germline V gene are SGHNT and YYREEE (reference sequence). This CDR3 has 13 residues. In nucleotides, the CDR3 is TGTGCCAGCAGCACTTCGGGACAGTGGGAAGCTTTCTTT. Its translation: CASSTSGQWEAFF.

The chain has TRBV6-5 and TRBJ1-2, with TRBD1 matching 7 bases. J gave up 8 bases and V 6 bases, and 6 bases lay outside the gene matches. This CDR3 comprises 12 residues. Per germline, CDR1 MNHEY and CDR2 SVGAGI. Here the CDR3 reads CASRLGGAGYTF. CDR3 DNA: TGTGCCAGCAGATTAGGGGGCGCGGGCTACACCTTC.

The V gene is TRBV13, the J gene TRBJ2-7; D perhaps matches TRBD2 (5 bases). Deletions cut 1 base from V and 2 bases from J, with 12 bases between. In germline, CDR1 is PRHDT, CDR2 FYEKMQ (reference sequence). The CDR3 length is 15 residues. The CDR3 DNA follows: TGTGCCAGCAGCTTAGTGGGAGAATTCACCTACGAGCAGTACTTC. The encoded protein is CASSLVGEFTYEQYF.

The rearrangement links TRBV9 to TRBJ1-3; tentative D call: TRBD1 (6 bases). Per the germline V gene, CDR1 is SGDLS and CDR2 is YYNGEE. Trimming removed 0 bases from V and 3 bases from J, with 16 bases in between. This CDR3 contains 17 residues. The CDR3 sequence: CASSVAPQGPRGNTIYF. CDR3 bases: TGTGCCAGCAGCGTAGCCCCGCAGGGGCCTCGTGGAAACACCATATATTTT. The complete variable domain, with remaining parts taken from reference TRBV9 and TRBJ1-3, reads DSGVTQTPKHLITATGQRVTLRCSPRSGDLSVYWYQQSLDQGLQFLIQYYNGEERAKGNILERFSAQQFPDLHSELNLSSLELGDSALYFCASSVAPQGPRGNTIYFGEGSWLTVV.